This is a list of T cell receptor beta chains from one sample in a study of cytomegalovirus exposure and HLA in healthy donors. TCRdb's copy holds only in-frame clones and misses some; the assay was immunoSEQ multiplex PCR. The data show 90,000 or so clones, approximately 85% seen once. Material for sequencing was PBMCs. The receptors here all came from a man between 25 and 39 years old in good health and CMV-seropositive. The CDR3 runs from the conserved cysteine through the conserved F or W. The D gene is left open where the match is weak. Clone size, where shown, is once, few, many, or a class for clones that have expanded.

>.|.|TRBV28|TRBJ1-5
TGTGCCAGCAGTTTCCTTGACAGGATGAATCAGCCCCAGCATTTT
CASSFLDRMNQPQHF
>.|.|TRBV28|TRBJ2-7
TGTGCCAGCAGTTTACGTGCCTACGAGCAGTACTTC
CASSLRAYEQYF
>.|.|TRBV5-1|TRBJ2-7
TGCGCCAGCAGCTTACCCCCGCCAGGGGACGAGCAGTACTTC
CASSLPPPGDEQYF
>TRBD1|.|TRBV28|TRBJ2-1
TGTGCCAGCAGGGCAGGGGGCCCCTACAATGAGCAGTTCTTC
CASRAGGPYNEQFF
>.|.|TRBV29-1|TRBJ1-2
TGCAGCGTTGGGGAGGGGGGGAACAGAAAGTATGGCTACACCTTC
CSVGEGGNRKYGYTF
>.|.|TRBV7-6|TRBJ2-2
TGTGCCAGCGGCCACGGGTCCACCGGGGAGCTGTTTTTT
CASGHGSTGELFF
>TRBD1|.|TRBV4-1|TRBJ2-7
TGCGCCAGCAGCCGCGGACAGGGAACACAATACGAGCAGTACTTC
CASSRGQGTQYEQYF
>.|.|TRBV21-1|TRBJ2-7
TGTGCCAGCAGCCCGCCTTGTGGGGGGAAATACTCCTACGAGCAGTACTTC
CASSPPCGGKYSYEQYF
>.|.|TRBV5-1|TRBJ2-7
TGCGCCAGCTCGGATTTAAGGGGGTACGAGCAGTACTTC
CASSDLRGYEQYF
>.|.|TRBV2|TRBJ1-3
TGTGCCAGCAGTAGGAGAGGAGGGACCCTTGCTGGAAACACCATATATTTT
CASSRRGGTLAGNTIYF
>TRBD2|once|TRBV5-1|TRBJ2-7
TGCGCCAGCAGCTTCACTAGCGGGAGCAACTACGAGCAGTACTTC
CASSFTSGSNYEQYF
>TRBD2|few|TRBV29-1|TRBJ2-2
TGCAGCGTTACCGGGACTAGCGCGAACACCGGGGAGCTGTTTTTT
CSVTGTSANTGELFF
>.|.|TRBV2|TRBJ2-7
TGTGCCAGCAACGGGGATACCTACGAGCAGTACTTC
CASNGDTYEQYF
>.|.|TRBV5-4|TRBJ1-2
TGTGCCAGCAGCTTGGACCAGGGTAACTATGGCTACACCTTC
CASSLDQGNYGYTF
>.|.|TRBV9|TRBJ1-1
TGTGCCAGCAGCGTAGCTTTACAGGCTGCGAACACTGAAGCTTTCTTT
CASSVALQAANTEAFF
>.|.|TRBV25-1|TRBJ2-7
TGTGCCAGCACGGACAGCAAGTACGAGCAGTACTTC
CASTDSKYEQYF
>.|.|TRBV7-9|TRBJ2-1
TGTGCCAGCAGCTTGGTTTCCGGCCCGGAGTCCTACAATGAGCAGTTCTTC
CASSLVSGPESYNEQFF
>TRBD1|.|TRBV18|TRBJ2-1
TGTGCCAGCTCACCGGGACAGGGGGTACAGTTCTTC
CASSPGQGVQFF
>.|.|TRBV6-5|TRBJ2-7
TGTGCCAGCAGTTATGGCGGCAGGGCCTACGAGCAGTACTTC
CASSYGGRAYEQYF
>.|.|TRBV7-9|TRBJ2-1
TGTGCCAGCAGCTTAGGTGTAGGTAGGCTAGCGAGGGTCAATGAGCAGTTCTTC
CASSLGVGRLARVNEQFF
>.|.|TRBV27|TRBJ1-1
TGTGCCAGCAGTTTACAGGACATGAACACTGAAGCTTTCTTT
CASSLQDMNTEAFF
>.|.|TRBV6-5|TRBJ1-1
TGTGCCAGCAGTTACCTCGGGACTGAAGCTTTCTTT
CASSYLGTEAFF
>TRBD1|.|TRBV14|TRBJ2-3
TGTGCCAGCAGCCGGAGGACAGGGCCCCTCACAGATACGCAGTATTTT
CASSRRTGPLTDTQYF
>TRBD2|.|TRBV28|TRBJ2-2
TGTGCCAGCAGTCTTCTAGCGGGAGGCACCGGGGAGCTGTTTTTT
CASSLLAGGTGELFF
>TRBD2|.|TRBV5-4|TRBJ2-1
TGTGCCAGCAGCTTGGGGGGCGGGGGTCACTCCTACAATGAGCAGTTCTTC
CASSLGGGGHSYNEQFF
>.|.|TRBV6-4|TRBJ1-2
TGTGCCAGCAGTGAGGAGATGAACTATGGCTACACCTTC
CASSEEMNYGYTF
>TRBD1|few|TRBV7-9|TRBJ1-1
TGTTCCAGCAGCTTTCCCTTACCGGGACAGGGGACTGAAGCTTTCTTT
CSSSFPLPGQGTEAFF
>TRBD1|.|TRBV7-9|TRBJ1-6
TGTGCCAGCAGCTTCGGACAGGGGGCTCCATATAATTCACCCCTCCACTTT
CASSFGQGAPYNSPLHF
>TRBD2|once|TRBV6-1|TRBJ2-1
TGTGCCAGCGGACTAGTCAGGAATGAGCAGTTCTTC
CASGLVRNEQFF
>.|.|TRBV14|TRBJ1-1
TGTGCCAGCACTTCTTATGAATCGACAGTACTTTCGAACACTGAAGCTTTCTTT
CASTSYESTVLSNTEAFF
>TRBD2|few|TRBV11-2|TRBJ2-4
TGTGCCAGCAGCCCTCGGACTAGCGGGAGGGCCAAAAACATTCAGTACTTC
CASSPRTSGRAKNIQYF
>.|.|TRBV7-8|TRBJ2-3
TGTGCCAGCAGCTCCCACCTCCGGGACACCCTCCAGTATTTT
CASSSHLRDTLQYF
>TRBD2|.|TRBV30|TRBJ2-7
TGTGCCTGGAGTCGACTAGCGGGGACCTACGAGCAGTACTTC
CAWSRLAGTYEQYF
>TRBD1|.|TRBV5-1|TRBJ2-7
TGCGCCAGCAGCTTGCCGGGACAGGTCTCCTACGAGCAGTACTTC
CASSLPGQVSYEQYF
>TRBD1|.|TRBV18|TRBJ2-2
TGTGCCAGCTCACCGGGACAGATAAACACCGGGGAGCTGTTTTTT
CASSPGQINTGELFF
>TRBD1|few|TRBV28|TRBJ1-5
TGTGCCAGCAGTCAGCCGGGGACAGGTGATAGCAATCAGCCCCAGCATTTT
CASSQPGTGDSNQPQHF
>TRBD2|.|TRBV7-8|TRBJ2-7
TGTGCCAGCAGCGCATGGACTAGCGGGAGGGCCGTTGGTGAGCAGTACTTC
CASSAWTSGRAVGEQYF
>TRBD1|.|TRBV27|TRBJ1-2
TGTGCCAGCAGTTTCGGACAGGGCCAACTCTATGGCTACACCTTC
CASSFGQGQLYGYTF
>.|.|TRBV14|TRBJ2-2
TGTGCCAGCAGCCAAGAACAGCCCAGCACCGGGGAGCTGTTTTTT
CASSQEQPSTGELFF
>.|few|TRBV6-1|TRBJ1-2
TGTGCCAGCAGTGATTGGAGCGGCTACACCTTC
CASSDWSGYTF